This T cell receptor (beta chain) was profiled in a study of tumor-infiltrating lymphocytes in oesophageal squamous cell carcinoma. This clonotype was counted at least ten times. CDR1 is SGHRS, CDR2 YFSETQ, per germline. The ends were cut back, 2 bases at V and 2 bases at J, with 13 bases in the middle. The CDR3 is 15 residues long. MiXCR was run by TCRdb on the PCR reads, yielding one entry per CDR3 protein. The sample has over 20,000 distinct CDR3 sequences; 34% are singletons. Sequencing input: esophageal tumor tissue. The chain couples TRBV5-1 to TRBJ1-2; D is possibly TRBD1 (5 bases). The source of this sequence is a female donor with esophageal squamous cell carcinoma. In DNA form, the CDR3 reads TGCGCCAGCAGCTTAGGAGGGGCAACCAACTATGGCTACACCTTC. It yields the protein CASSLGGATNYGYTF.